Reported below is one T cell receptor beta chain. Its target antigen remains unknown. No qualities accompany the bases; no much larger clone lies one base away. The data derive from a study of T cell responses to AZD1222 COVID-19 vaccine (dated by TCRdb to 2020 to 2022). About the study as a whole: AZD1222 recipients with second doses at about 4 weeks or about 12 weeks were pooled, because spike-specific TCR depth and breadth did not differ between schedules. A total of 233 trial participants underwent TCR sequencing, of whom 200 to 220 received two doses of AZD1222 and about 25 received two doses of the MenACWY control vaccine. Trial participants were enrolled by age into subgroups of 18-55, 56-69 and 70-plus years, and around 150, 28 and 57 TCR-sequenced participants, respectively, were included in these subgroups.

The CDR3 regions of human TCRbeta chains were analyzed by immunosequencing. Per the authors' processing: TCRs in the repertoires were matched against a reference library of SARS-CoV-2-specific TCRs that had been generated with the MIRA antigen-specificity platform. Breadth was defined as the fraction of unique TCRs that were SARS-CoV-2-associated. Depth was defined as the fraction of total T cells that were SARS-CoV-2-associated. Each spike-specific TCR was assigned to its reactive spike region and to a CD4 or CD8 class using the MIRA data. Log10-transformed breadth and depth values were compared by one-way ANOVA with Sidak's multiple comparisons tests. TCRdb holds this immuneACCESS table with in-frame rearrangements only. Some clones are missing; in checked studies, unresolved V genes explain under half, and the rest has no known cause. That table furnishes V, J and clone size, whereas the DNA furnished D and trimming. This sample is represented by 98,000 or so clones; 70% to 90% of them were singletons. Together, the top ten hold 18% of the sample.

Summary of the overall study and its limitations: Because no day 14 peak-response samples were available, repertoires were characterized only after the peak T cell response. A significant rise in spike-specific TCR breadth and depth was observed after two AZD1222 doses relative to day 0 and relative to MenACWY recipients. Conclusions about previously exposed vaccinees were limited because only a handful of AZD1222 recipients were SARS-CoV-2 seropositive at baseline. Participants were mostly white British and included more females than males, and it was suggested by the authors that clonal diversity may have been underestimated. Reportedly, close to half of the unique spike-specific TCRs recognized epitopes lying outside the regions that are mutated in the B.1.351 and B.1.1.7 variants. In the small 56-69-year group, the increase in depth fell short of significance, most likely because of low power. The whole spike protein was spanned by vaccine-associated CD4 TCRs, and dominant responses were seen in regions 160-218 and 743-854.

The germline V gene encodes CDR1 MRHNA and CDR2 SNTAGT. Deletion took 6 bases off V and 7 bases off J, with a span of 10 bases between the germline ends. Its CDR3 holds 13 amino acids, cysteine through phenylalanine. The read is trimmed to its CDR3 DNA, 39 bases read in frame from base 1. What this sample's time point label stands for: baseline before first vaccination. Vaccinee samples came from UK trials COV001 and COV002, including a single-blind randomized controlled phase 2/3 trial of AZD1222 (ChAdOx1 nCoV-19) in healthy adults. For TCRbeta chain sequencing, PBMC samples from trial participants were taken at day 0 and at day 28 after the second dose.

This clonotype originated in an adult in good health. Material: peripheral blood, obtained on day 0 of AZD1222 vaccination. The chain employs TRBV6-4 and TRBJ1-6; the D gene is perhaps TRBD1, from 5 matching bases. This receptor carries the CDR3 CASSWGRNSPLHF. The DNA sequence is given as TGTGCCAGCAGCTGGGGCCGGAATTCACCCCTCCACTTT.